The 8 T cell receptor beta chains presented below share a single source sample, sequenced in a study of lung T cells in sarcoidosis with Löfgren's syndrome. TCRdb itself ran the reads through MiXCR, one entry per CDR3 protein. The repertoire has roughly 63,000 distinct CDR3 sequences, roughly 20% of them found once; the top ten carry about 2.2%. The sample consisted of CD4+ T cells from PBMCs. The receptors here all came from a human donor with sarcoidosis (Löfgren's syndrome or another form), or a control subject (not recorded which).

This clonotype was counted a few times. The V and J genes are TRBV19 and TRBJ2-5; 10 bases fit TRBD1. The V gene end was trimmed by 5 bases and the J gene end by 4 bases; junction bases not matched to a gene: 13. The germline V gene has CDR1 LNHDA and CDR2 SQIVND (reference sequence). The CDR3 loop spans 17 amino acids. CDR3 coding DNA: TGTGCCAGTAGTTCGGGTTGGGGACAGGGGAGTCCAGAGACCCAGTACTTC. Protein: CASSSGWGQGSPETQYF.

As for this clonotype: Its ends do not fully match the called genes, so a read error is possible. The rearrangement links TRBV28 to TRBJ1-2; the match to TRBD1 covers 7 bases. Germline V lookup: CDR1 MDHEN, CDR2 SYDVKM. This CDR3 has 14 residues. The CDR3 sequence is CASRYRGSDYGNTF. The CDR3 DNA is TGTGCCAGCAGATACAGGGGATCGGACTATGGCAACACCTTC.

The genes are TRBV12-3 or TRBV12-4 and TRBJ1-4; tentatively, D is TRBD1 (5 bases). The CDR3 runs to 15 residues. V was clipped by 4 bases and J by 4 bases, with 13 bases between them. This CDR3 reads CASSYGGGLNEKLFF. The DNA of the CDR3 is TGTGCCAGCAGTTATGGGGGGGGACTTAATGAAAAACTGTTTTTT.

This clonotype was seen many times. The CDR3 DNA reads TGTGCCATCAGTGGATGGACGTCCAACACTGAAGCTTTCTTT. Translation gives CAISGWTSNTEAFF. The chain links TRBV10-3 to TRBJ1-1, with no clear D. Germline values: CDR1 ENHRY, CDR2 SYGVKD. The CDR3 is 14 residues long. V lost 4 bases to trimming and J lost 2 bases, with 11 bases between them.

The J gene is TRBJ2-3, the V gene TRBV5-4, with D tentatively TRBD1 (6 bases). The CDR3 totals 17 residues. The ends were cut back, 2 bases at V and 2 bases at J, with 18 bases in the middle. Germline CDR1 SGHNT, CDR2 YYREEE (reference sequence). CDR3 loop: CASSLASPGHHTDTQYF. Here the CDR3 DNA reads TGTGCCAGCAGCTTAGCCTCACCGGGACACCACACAGATACGCAGTATTTT.

This chain's CDR3 is CAADLWGEETQYF. CDR3 nucleotide sequence: TGTGCCGCCGACCTTTGGGGGGAAGAGACCCAGTACTTC. The rearrangement joins TRBV5-8 to TRBJ2-5; D might be TRBD2 (6 bases). Deletions cut 10 bases from V and 3 bases from J, with 16 bases between. The CDR3 loop spans 13 amino acids. CDR1 is SGHTS and CDR2 is YDEGEE in the germline V gene.

This clonotype was seen ten or more times. The chain has TRBV28 and TRBJ2-7, with D unresolved. Trimming took 6 bases from V and 5 from J, leaving 23 bases between them. This CDR3 is built from 16 residues. CDR1 is MDHEN, CDR2 SYDVKM, per germline. CDR3 region: CASSSVHSYTFHEQYF. The CDR3 coding sequence is TGTGCCAGCAGCTCAGTTCACAGCTATACTTTCCACGAGCAGTACTTC.

The gene calls are TRBV18 and TRBJ1-1; 8 bases align to TRBD1. There are 15 residues in the CDR3. Germline V gene lookup returns CDR1 KGHSH and CDR2 LQKENI. V trimming: 5 bases; J trimming: 3 bases; junction bases outside the gene matches: 8. CDR3: CASSTKQGVYTEAFF. The CDR3 DNA reads TGTGCCAGCTCAACAAAACAGGGGGTGTACACTGAAGCTTTCTTT.